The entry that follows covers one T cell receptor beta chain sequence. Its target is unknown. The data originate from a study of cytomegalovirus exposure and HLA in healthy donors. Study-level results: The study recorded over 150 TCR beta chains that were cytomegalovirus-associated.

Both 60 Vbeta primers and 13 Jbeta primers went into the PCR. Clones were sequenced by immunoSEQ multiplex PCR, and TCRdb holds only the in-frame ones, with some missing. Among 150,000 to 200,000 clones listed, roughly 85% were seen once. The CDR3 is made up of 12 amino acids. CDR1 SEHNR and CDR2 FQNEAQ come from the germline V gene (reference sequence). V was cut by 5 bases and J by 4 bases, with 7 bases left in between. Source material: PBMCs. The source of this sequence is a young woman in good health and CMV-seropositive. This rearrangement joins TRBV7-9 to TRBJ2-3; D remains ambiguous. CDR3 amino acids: CASSDTADTQYF. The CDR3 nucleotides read TGTGCCAGCAGCGACACAGCAGATACGCAGTATTTT. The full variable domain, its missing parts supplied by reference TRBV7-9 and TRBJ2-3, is DTGVSQNPRHKITKRGQNVTFRCDPISEHNRLYWYRQTLGQGPEFLTYFQNEAQLEKSRLLSDRFSAERPKGSFSTLEIQRTEQGDSAMYLCASSDTADTQYFGPGTRLTVL.